Presented here are 31 T cell receptor beta chains from one specimen sequenced in a study of blood T cell repertoires in COVID-19. The method was immunoSEQ multiplex PCR; TCRdb's version includes in-frame clones alone and lacks a portion of them. The table lists more than 70,000 clones, 90% of them singletons. Sequencing used peripheral blood. These receptors all come from a woman under 30 with acute or convalescent COVID-19.

This clone occurred a few times. Here the CDR3 DNA reads TGTGCCATCAGTGAACAGGGGGCTCAGGAGCAGTACTTC. It yields the protein CAISEQGAQEQYF. The chain carries TRBV10-3 and TRBJ2-7, with 9 bases lining up with TRBD1. Trimming cost V 3 bases and J 7 bases; bases outside gene matches: 4. The germline gives CDR1 ENHRY, CDR2 SYGVKD. The CDR3 consists of 13 residues.

The V and J genes are TRBV5-1 and TRBJ2-3, with 9 bases that match TRBD2. Germline V gene data show CDR1 as SGHRS and CDR2 as YFSETQ. The trim removed 3 bases at V and 3 bases at J, leaving 5 bases unmatched. This CDR3 region has 15 residues. DNA of the CDR3: TGCGCCAGCAGCTCCCAAAGCGGGGGGACAGATACGCAGTATTTT. It is translated as CASSSQSGGTDTQYF.

This rearrangement joins TRBV7-8 to TRBJ2-1; 13 bases are shared with TRBD2. Germline-derived CDR1 and CDR2 are SGHVS and FQNEAQ. Unmatched junction bases numbered 4, after V lost 1 base and J lost 4 bases. The CDR3 loop spans 17 amino acids. The CDR3 loop is CASSLGLAGGIYNEQFF. CDR3 DNA sequence: TGTGCCAGCAGCTTAGGACTAGCGGGGGGAATTTACAATGAGCAGTTCTTC.

The genes are TRBV27 and TRBJ2-5; a weak D match, TRBD2 (6 bases). The ends were cut back, 6 bases at V and 5 bases at J, with 7 bases in the middle. The CDR3 extends over 11 amino acids. Germline CDR1 is MNHEY and CDR2 is SMNVEV (reference sequence). The chain's CDR3 is CASRDYETQYF. The DNA for the CDR3 is TGTGCCAGCAGGGACTATGAGACCCAGTACTTC.

This chain links TRBV4-1 with TRBJ2-7; 10 bases are a match to TRBD2. With V trimmed by 7 bases and J by 3 bases, 21 bases remained unmatched. The V gene's germline CDR1 is MGHRA and CDR2 YSYEKL. The CDR3 runs 19 residues. In DNA, the CDR3 is TGCGCCAGCAAGCCAAGATTTGAAGTTGGGCTAGCGGGGGTCTACGAGCAGTACTTC. This sequence encodes CASKPRFEVGLAGVYEQYF.

The chain has TRBV19 and TRBJ1-1, with D tentatively TRBD1 (6 bases). This CDR3 is built from 15 residues. Germline CDR1 and CDR2: LNHDA and SQIVND (reference sequence). V lost 8 bases and J 0 bases, leaving 16 bases between the germline ends. CDR3 DNA: TGTGCCAGTCGTCGGGACACCCGACTGAACACTGAAGCTTTCTTT. This sequence encodes CASRRDTRLNTEAFF.

The rearrangement uses TRBV6-5 and TRBJ2-2; D gene uncertain. The germline CDR1 and CDR2 sequences are MNHEY and SVGAGI. Trimming took off 5 bases at V and 7 bases at J, with 11 bases between the two ends. CDR3 length: 13 residues. The CDR3 nucleotides are TGTGCCAGCAGTCCTCGTATAGACGGGGAGCTGTTTTTT. Protein sequence: CASSPRIDGELFF.

This chain uses TRBV2 with TRBJ2-1; 12 bases are shared with TRBD2. Unmatched junction bases numbered 16, after V lost 7 bases and J lost 6 bases. The CDR3 totals 18 residues. Germline assignment: CDR1 SNHLY and CDR2 FYNNEI. CDR3 sequence reads: CASKEEPSGGATGNEQFF. CDR3 in DNA: TGTGCCAGCAAAGAGGAGCCTAGCGGGGGGGCTACGGGCAATGAGCAGTTCTTC.

This rearrangement joins TRBV24-1 to TRBJ2-7, with D perhaps TRBD1 (5 bases). V lost 4 bases and J lost 1, with 7 bases in between. The CDR3 totals 13 residues. Germline CDR1 reads KGHDR; CDR2 reads SFDVKD. CDR3 amino acids: CATSEAGSYEQYF. The DNA for the CDR3 is TGTGCCACCAGTGAGGCAGGGTCCTACGAGCAGTACTTC.

This clone was observed a few times. This chain links TRBV30 with TRBJ1-2, with D possibly TRBD1 on 5 matching bases. Trimming took off 4 bases at V and 4 bases at J, with 10 bases between the two ends. This CDR3 is built from 12 residues. Germline CDR1 is GTSNPN and CDR2 is SVGIG (reference sequence). CDR3 sequence: CAWTGTGYGYTF. For the CDR3, the DNA is TGTGCCTGGACCGGGACTGGCTATGGCTACACCTTC.

The chain carries TRBV5-8 and TRBJ2-3; 11 nucleotides line up with TRBD2. Germline V gives CDR1 SGHTS, CDR2 YDEGEE. Trimming at V came to 0 bases and at J to 2 bases, leaving 2 bases not matched to a gene. The CDR3 length is 16 residues. The CDR3 sequence: CASSLGLAGNTDTQYF. For the CDR3, the DNA is TGTGCCAGCAGCTTGGGACTAGCGGGGAACACAGATACGCAGTATTTT.

Comment on this clone: One end of the junction varies from germline; a read error may be responsible. The V gene is TRBV11-2, the J gene TRBJ1-1; 7 bases fit TRBD1. Germline V lookup: CDR1 SGHAT, CDR2 FQNNGV. The CDR3 spans 12 residues. The CDR3 nucleotides are TGTGCCAGCAGCCTAGACAGGGCTGAAGCTTTCTTT. Its translation: CASSLDRAEAFF.

V and J are TRBV11-2 and TRBJ2-3; 7 bases line up with TRBD1. The J segment lost 4 bases and the V segment lost 5 bases, leaving 3 bases of the junction unmatched. The CDR3 contains 13 residues. CDR1 and CDR2 (germline): SGHAT, FQNNGV. This chain's CDR3 is CASSAGQADTQYF. CDR3 bases: TGTGCCAGCAGCGCCGGACAGGCAGATACGCAGTATTTT.

The chain has TRBV9 and TRBJ1-4; D might be TRBD1 (5 bases). The CDR3 is made up of 15 amino acids. Germline-derived CDR1 and CDR2 are SGDLS and YYNGEE. Trimming shortened V by 1 base and J by 3 bases, and 10 bases separated the two germline ends. The CDR3 DNA follows: TGTGCCAGCAGCGTATTGGGGGAGGCTAATGAAAAACTGTTTTTT. It specifies CASSVLGEANEKLFF.

The chain combines TRBV7-9 with TRBJ2-2; 10 bases agree with TRBD1. V lost 5 bases and J lost 5; bases outside the gene matches: 11. Germline V gene lookup returns CDR1 SEHNR and CDR2 FQNEAQ (reference sequence). The CDR3 spans 17 residues. The CDR3 loop reads CASSARQGAVLTGELFF. CDR3 DNA: TGTGCCAGCAGCGCCCGACAGGGGGCAGTTCTTACCGGGGAGCTGTTTTTT.

The V gene is TRBV9, the J gene TRBJ1-1, with TRBD1 matching 9 bases. This CDR3 region has 13 residues. The trim removed 2 bases at V and 5 bases at J, leaving 1 base unmatched. Germline V lookup: CDR1 SGDLS, CDR2 YYNGEE. This chain's CDR3 is CASSVDRGTEAFF. CDR3 sequence (DNA): TGTGCCAGCAGCGTGGACAGGGGAACTGAAGCTTTCTTT.

The chain joins TRBV4-3 to TRBJ1-2, with 7 nucleotides matching TRBD1. Germline CDR1 LGHNA, CDR2 YSLEER. CDR3 length: 16 amino acids. Germline trimming cut 1 base from V and 4 bases from J; bases unmatched to any gene: 9. The CDR3 DNA is TGCGCCAGCAGCCAAGTTCCCCGGGACAGCCTCTATGGCTACACCTTC. It encodes CASSQVPRDSLYGYTF.

V gene TRBV12-3 or TRBV12-4 combines with J gene TRBJ1-2; TRBD1 might be the D (5 bases). The CDR3 length is 13 residues. Trimming left V 3 bases short and J 6 bases short, with 11 bases between. The CDR3 sequence: CASSFGGKDGYTF. The CDR3 DNA follows: TGTGCCAGCAGTTTCGGGGGGAAGGATGGCTACACCTTC.

The gene calls are TRBV6-5 and TRBJ1-2; D possibly corresponds to TRBD1 (5 bases). Trimming shortened V by 7 bases and J by 8 bases, and 23 bases separated the two germline ends. Germline CDR1 MNHEY, CDR2 SVGAGI. This CDR3 comprises 15 residues. CDR3 sequence reads: CASTSAGGLFVGYTF. In DNA form, the CDR3 reads TGTGCCAGCACATCCGCGGGGGGGTTGTTTGTGGGCTACACCTTC.

This rearrangement joins TRBV6-1 to TRBJ1-2, with D uncertain. The CDR3 is 14 residues long. CDR1 and CDR2 from the germline V gene are MNHNS and SASEGT. V dropped 1 base and J dropped 8 bases, with 14 bases sitting between them. The chain's CDR3 is CASSEDIRSWGYTF. DNA for the CDR3: TGTGCCAGCAGTGAAGATATCCGGTCCTGGGGCTACACCTTC.

The V call is TRBV27, the J call TRBJ2-1, with 13 positions matching TRBD2. Germline assignment: CDR1 MNHEY and CDR2 SMNVEV (reference sequence). With 6 bases clipped from V and 9 bases from J, the junction kept 11 bases outside the gene matches. The CDR3 totals 16 residues. The CDR3 loop reads CASSPGTSGILSEQFF. CDR3 DNA sequence: TGTGCCAGCAGCCCAGGGACTAGCGGGATTCTGAGTGAGCAGTTCTTC.

This rearrangement joins TRBV11-2 to TRBJ1-2, with 9 nucleotides matching TRBD1. The length of the CDR3 is 16 residues. From germline, CDR1 is SGHAT and CDR2 FQNNGV. The V gene end was trimmed by 4 bases and the J gene end by 0 bases; junction bases not matched to a gene: 6. The DNA for the CDR3 is TGTGCCAGCAGCTCCTGGGACAGGGCAGCTAACTATGGCTACACCTTC. It codes for CASSSWDRAANYGYTF.

The J gene is TRBJ1-1, the V gene TRBV7-2; no clear D. V was clipped by 2 bases and J by 2 bases, with 6 bases between them. The germline V gene encodes CDR1 SGHTA and CDR2 FQGNSA. This CDR3 spans 13 amino acids. In nucleotides, the CDR3 is TGTGCCAGCAGCTTACAGGAAAACACTGAAGCTTTCTTT. It translates to CASSLQENTEAFF.

The chain recombines TRBV4-1 with TRBJ1-1; 8 bases map to TRBD1. This CDR3 is 15 amino acids long. The ends lost 0 bases at V and 4 bases at J; junction bases unmatched: 4. In germline, CDR1 is MGHRA, CDR2 YSYEKL. The CDR3: CASSQDDRGSTEAFF. The DNA of the CDR3 is TGCGCCAGCAGCCAAGATGACAGGGGATCCACTGAAGCTTTCTTT.

The chain is built from TRBV6-5 and TRBJ1-6; D not certain. Trimming shortened V by 5 bases and J by 10 bases, and 12 bases separated the two germline ends. Germline CDR1 is MNHEY and CDR2 is SVGAGI. This CDR3 comprises 13 residues. The CDR3 DNA is TGTGCCAGCAGTACAGTAAAAGGATCACCCCTCCACTTT. Amino acids: CASSTVKGSPLHF.

This chain links TRBV27 with TRBJ2-1; no clear D. The length of the CDR3 is 13 residues. Trimming pared 3 bases from V and 7 bases from J, leaving 10 bases between. The germline CDR1 and CDR2 sequences are MNHEY and SMNVEV (reference sequence). The CDR3 is CASSLSLGNEQFF. DNA for the CDR3: TGTGCCAGCAGTTTGTCTCTAGGTAATGAGCAGTTCTTC.

This rearrangement joins TRBV27 to TRBJ1-5; a possible D gene is TRBD1 (6 bases). The germline CDR1 and CDR2 sequences are MNHEY and SMNVEV (reference sequence). CDR3 length: 18 residues. V lost 6 bases to trimming and J lost 6 bases, with 27 bases between them. CDR3 region: CASSHEVGVRGIGQPQHF. CDR3 nucleotides: TGTGCCAGCAGCCATGAAGTAGGAGTCAGGGGTATTGGTCAGCCCCAGCATTTT.

The rearrangement uses TRBV3-1 (or the pseudogene TRBV3-2) and TRBJ2-3, with 11 bases matching TRBD2. CDR1 is LGHDT, CDR2 YNNKEL, per germline (reference sequence). The CDR3 is 17 amino acids. V lost 2 bases to trimming and J lost 2 bases; unmatched junction nucleotides: 6. In DNA, the CDR3 is TGTGCCAGCAGCCAACTGGGGACTAGCGGTTACACAGATACGCAGTATTTT. Its translation: CASSQLGTSGYTDTQYF.

The chain employs TRBV18 and TRBJ1-4, with D perhaps matching TRBD1 (5 bases). The V end lost 6 bases, the J end lost 4 bases, and 15 bases lay between the germline ends. There are 15 residues in the CDR3. Germline values: CDR1 KGHSH, CDR2 LQKENI. CDR3 sequence (DNA): TGTGCCAGCTCGCGAAGACAGTCGAATAATGAAAAACTGTTTTTT. Encoded protein: CASSRRQSNNEKLFF.

The chain combines TRBV19 with TRBJ2-2; a possible D gene is TRBD2 (7 bases). V was cut by 10 bases and J by 5 bases, with 20 bases left in between. Germline CDR1 reads LNHDA; CDR2 reads SQIVND (reference sequence). This CDR3 has 15 residues. The CDR3 DNA follows: TGTGCCAACCCGTGGCGGGGGCATCGGACCGGGGAGCTGTTTTTT. Its protein product is CANPWRGHRTGELFF.

The rearrangement joins TRBV6-5 to TRBJ1-1; possibly TRBD1 for D (6 bases). Trimming left V 5 bases short and J 9 bases short, with 16 bases between. Germline lookup yields CDR1 MNHEY and CDR2 SVGAGI. The CDR3 is 13 amino acids. CDR3 bases: TGTGCCAGCAGTACCTATGGACAGAACAAAGCTTTCTTT. Its protein product is CASSTYGQNKAFF.